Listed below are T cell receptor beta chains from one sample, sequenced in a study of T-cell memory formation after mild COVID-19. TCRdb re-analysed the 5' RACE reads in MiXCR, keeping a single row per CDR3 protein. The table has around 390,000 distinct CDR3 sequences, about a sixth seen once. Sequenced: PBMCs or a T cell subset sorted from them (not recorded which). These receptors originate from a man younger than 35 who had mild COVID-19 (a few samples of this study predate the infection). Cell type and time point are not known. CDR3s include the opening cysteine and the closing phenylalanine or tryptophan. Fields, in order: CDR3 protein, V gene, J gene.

cdr3_aa: CASGVGSLYEQYF
v_call: TRBV5-1
j_call: TRBJ2-7

cdr3_aa: CASRRLAGEKNRATDTQYF
v_call: TRBV5-1
j_call: TRBJ2-3

cdr3_aa: CASSLDSAYNEQFF
v_call: TRBV6-5
j_call: TRBJ2-1

cdr3_aa: CASRTGTGYNEQFF
v_call: TRBV6-2/TRBV6-3
j_call: TRBJ2-1

cdr3_aa: CASSQRNTDNEQFF
v_call: TRBV3-1
j_call: TRBJ2-1

cdr3_aa: CASSFYQYNEQFF
v_call: TRBV7-2
j_call: TRBJ2-1

cdr3_aa: CASSTRTGPNTEAFF
v_call: TRBV28
j_call: TRBJ1-1

cdr3_aa: CASSRQTEAFF
v_call: TRBV7-2
j_call: TRBJ1-1

cdr3_aa: CASSLPPPGQGTNTEAFF
v_call: TRBV7-9
j_call: TRBJ1-1

cdr3_aa: CSAARLAGQETQYF
v_call: TRBV20-1
j_call: TRBJ2-5

cdr3_aa: CASSLTADQETQYF
v_call: TRBV5-5
j_call: TRBJ2-5

cdr3_aa: CASRPGVYRGTEAFF
v_call: TRBV12-3/TRBV12-4
j_call: TRBJ1-1

cdr3_aa: CASSVAGKETQYF
v_call: TRBV9
j_call: TRBJ2-5

cdr3_aa: CASSHGGTWGDTQYF
v_call: TRBV6-5
j_call: TRBJ2-3

cdr3_aa: CASLGHNAGELFF
v_call: TRBV27
j_call: TRBJ2-2

cdr3_aa: CASSRQGVSPLHF
v_call: TRBV12-3/TRBV12-4
j_call: TRBJ1-6

cdr3_aa: CASSQDSGSNQPQHF
v_call: TRBV4-3
j_call: TRBJ1-5

cdr3_aa: CATSVGTGTDTQYF
v_call: TRBV24-1
j_call: TRBJ2-3

cdr3_aa: CASSQDRGRLFF
v_call: TRBV14
j_call: TRBJ2-1

cdr3_aa: CASRSPGTGPQIF
v_call: TRBV6-5
j_call: TRBJ2-1

cdr3_aa: CASTVRGSNQPQHF
v_call: TRBV2
j_call: TRBJ1-5

cdr3_aa: CASSHGGWQSDTQYF
v_call: TRBV4-1
j_call: TRBJ2-3

cdr3_aa: CASRLQGGWGQETQYF
v_call: TRBV7-9
j_call: TRBJ2-5

cdr3_aa: CASSHPLDTLVYNSPLHF
v_call: TRBV4-1
j_call: TRBJ1-6

cdr3_aa: CASSLKRITEAFF
v_call: TRBV12-3/TRBV12-4
j_call: TRBJ1-1